This TCR beta chain appears in the sequencing data of a study of blood T cell repertoires in COVID-19. Looking at the study overall: Samples of COVID-19 (acute and convalescent) were obtained from the United States, Italy and Spain. PBMCs, B-cell-depleted T cells, or T cells provided the cDNA or gDNA that made up the material.

In the original analysis: Amplification of reference gene primers was used by the study to estimate nucleated cell counts. TCRdb's copy holds only in-frame clones and misses some; the assay was immunoSEQ multiplex PCR. V and J calls and clone size are given by that table; D and trimming were obtained from the DNA. The table has under 250,000 clones, approximately 86% seen once. Germline V CDR1 and CDR2: SGDLS, YYNGEE. The length of the CDR3 is 15 residues. Trimming cost V 4 bases and J 1 base, with 14 bases left between them. This clonotype was obtained from a woman in her sixties or seventies with active or convalescent COVID-19. Input material: peripheral blood. The chain joins TRBV9 to TRBJ1-1; tentative D call: TRBD1 (5 bases). Written as DNA, the CDR3 is TGTGCCAGCAGCCTCGGGGGGTTCTCGAACACTGAAGCTTTCTTT. It is translated as CASSLGGFSNTEAFF.